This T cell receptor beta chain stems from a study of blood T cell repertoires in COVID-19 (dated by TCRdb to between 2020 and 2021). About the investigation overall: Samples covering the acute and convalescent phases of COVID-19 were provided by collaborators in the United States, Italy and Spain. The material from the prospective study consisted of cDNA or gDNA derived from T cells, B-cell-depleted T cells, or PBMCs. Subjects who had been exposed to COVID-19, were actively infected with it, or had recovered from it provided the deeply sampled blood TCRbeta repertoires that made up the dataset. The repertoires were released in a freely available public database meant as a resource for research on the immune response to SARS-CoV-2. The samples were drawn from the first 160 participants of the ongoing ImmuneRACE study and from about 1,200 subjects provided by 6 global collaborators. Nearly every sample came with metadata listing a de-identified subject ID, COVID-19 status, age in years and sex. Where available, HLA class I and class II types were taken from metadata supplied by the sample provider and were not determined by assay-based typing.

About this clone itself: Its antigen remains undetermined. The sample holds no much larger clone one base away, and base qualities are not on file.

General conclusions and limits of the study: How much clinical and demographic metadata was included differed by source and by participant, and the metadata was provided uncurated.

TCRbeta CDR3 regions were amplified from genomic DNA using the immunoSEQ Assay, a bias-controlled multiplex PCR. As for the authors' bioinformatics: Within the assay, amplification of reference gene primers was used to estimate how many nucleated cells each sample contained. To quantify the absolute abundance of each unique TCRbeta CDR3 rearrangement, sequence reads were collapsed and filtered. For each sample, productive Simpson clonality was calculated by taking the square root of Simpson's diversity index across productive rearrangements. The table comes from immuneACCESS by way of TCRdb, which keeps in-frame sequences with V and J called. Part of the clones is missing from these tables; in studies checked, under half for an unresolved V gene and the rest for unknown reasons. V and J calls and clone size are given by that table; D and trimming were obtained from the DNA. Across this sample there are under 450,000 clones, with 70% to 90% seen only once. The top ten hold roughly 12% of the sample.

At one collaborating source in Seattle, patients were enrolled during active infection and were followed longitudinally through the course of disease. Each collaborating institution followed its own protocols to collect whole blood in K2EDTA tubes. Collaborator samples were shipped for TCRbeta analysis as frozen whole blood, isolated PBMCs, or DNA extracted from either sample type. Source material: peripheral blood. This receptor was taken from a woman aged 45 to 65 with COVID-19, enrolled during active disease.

The nucleotide sequence is TGCGCCAGCAGCTTGGAGAATGGAGCCTCTGGGGCCAACGTCCTGACTTTC. Translated, it gives CASSLENGASGANVLTF. The chain employs TRBV5-1 and TRBJ2-6, with no D gene named confidently. V and J lose 0 bases and 0 bases, and a span of 10 bases separates them. CDR1 and CDR2 are drawn from the germline V gene: SGHRS, YFSETQ. The CDR3 holds 17 amino acids from the cysteine to the phenylalanine. CDR3 DNA only is kept here, 51 bases in frame from base 1.